The sequence of this TCR beta chain was determined in a study of human T cells and chemical hapten exposure. Regarding the study as a whole: Large CDR3 similarity clusters arose significantly more often from expanded TCRs than from controls.

Germline CDR1 is LNHNV and CDR2 is YYDKDF (reference sequence). Trimming shortened V by 3 bases and J by 6 bases, and 11 bases separated the two germline ends. The CDR3 sequence is 13 residues long. Time point in this sample: patch test 1, 2 weeks after DPC sensitization. Documented treatment: therapeutic diphenylcyclopropenone sensitization with weekly scalp DPC. Each patch test followed a blood draw. Unfractionated whole blood yielded total RNA. Concerning this clonotype itself: Its antigen is as yet unknown.

TCRdb ran MiXCR on the RACE reads and lists one entry per CDR3 protein. The data contain approximately 100,000 distinct CDR3 sequences, approximately 11% of them singletons. The rearrangement uses TRBV15 and TRBJ1-2; D is unclear. The clonotype was recovered from a woman between 35 and 50 years old with alopecia areata. Some clones in this sample may be carry-over from other donors' samples. The sequencing used whole blood, collected in connection with sensitization to the hapten diphenylcyclopropenone (DPC). CDR3 nucleotides: TGTGCCACCAGCAGGATAGAAAGAAATGGCTACACCTTC. It encodes CATSRIERNGYTF.